This T cell receptor (beta chain) was observed in a study of blood T cell repertoires in COVID-19. Across the study: T cells, B-cell-depleted T cells, or PBMCs provided the cDNA or gDNA that served as material.

The germline V and J ends were trimmed by 0 bases and 10 bases, with 10 bases remaining between them. This CDR3 is 14 amino acids long. The V gene's germline CDR1 is SGHTA and CDR2 FQGNSA. In the original analysis: Nucleated cell counts were estimated from reference gene primer amplification. Some clones are missing from TCRdb's copy, which holds only in-frame ones; the method was immunoSEQ multiplex PCR. V and J calls and clone size are copied from that table; D and trimming were computed from the DNA. The data contain more than 300,000 clones, just under 90% of them singletons. Sequencing used peripheral blood. The rearrangement uses TRBV7-2 and TRBJ1-6; tentatively, D is TRBD1 (6 bases). The clonotype originates from a woman in her thirties with COVID-19, enrolled during active disease. CDR3 bases: TGTGCCAGCAGCTTAGCGGAGGGGGGGTCACCCCTCCACTTT. Translated: CASSLAEGGSPLHF.